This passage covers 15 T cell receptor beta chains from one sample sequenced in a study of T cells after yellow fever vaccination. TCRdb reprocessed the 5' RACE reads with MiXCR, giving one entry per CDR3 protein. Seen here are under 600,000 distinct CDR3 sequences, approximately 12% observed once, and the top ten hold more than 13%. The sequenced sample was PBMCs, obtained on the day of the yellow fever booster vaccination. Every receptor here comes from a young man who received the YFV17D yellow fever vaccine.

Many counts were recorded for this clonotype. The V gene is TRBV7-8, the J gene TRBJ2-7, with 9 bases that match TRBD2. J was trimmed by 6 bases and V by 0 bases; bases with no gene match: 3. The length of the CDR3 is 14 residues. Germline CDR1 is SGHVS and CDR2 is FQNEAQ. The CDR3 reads CASSLATSGGEQYF. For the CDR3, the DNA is TGTGCCAGCAGCTTAGCGACTAGCGGTGGCGAGCAGTACTTC.

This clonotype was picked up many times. The CDR3 region has the DNA TGTGCCAGCAGTCCATGGACTAGCGGGAGGGCAAGTGGGTACGAGCAGTACTTC. This codes for CASSPWTSGRASGYEQYF. This sequence joins TRBV28 and TRBJ2-7, with 15 bases aligning to TRBD2. This CDR3 spans 18 amino acids. Germline CDR1 is MDHEN and CDR2 is SYDVKM. V gave up 5 bases and J gave up 4 bases; unmatched junction bases: 12.

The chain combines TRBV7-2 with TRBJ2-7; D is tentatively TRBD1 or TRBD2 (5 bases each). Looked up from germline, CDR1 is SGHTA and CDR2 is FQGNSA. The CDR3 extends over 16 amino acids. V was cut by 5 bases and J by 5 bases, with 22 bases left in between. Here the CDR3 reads CASSPFGAERYHEQYF. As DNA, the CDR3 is TGTGCCAGCAGCCCTTTCGGGGCTGAGAGGTACCACGAGCAGTACTTC.

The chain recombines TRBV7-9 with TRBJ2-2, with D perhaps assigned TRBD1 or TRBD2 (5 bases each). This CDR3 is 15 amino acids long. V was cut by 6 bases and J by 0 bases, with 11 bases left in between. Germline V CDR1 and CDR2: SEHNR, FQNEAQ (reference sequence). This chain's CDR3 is CASSTGRTNTGELFF. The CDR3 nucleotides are TGTGCCAGCAGTACGGGACGGACGAACACCGGGGAGCTGTTTTTT. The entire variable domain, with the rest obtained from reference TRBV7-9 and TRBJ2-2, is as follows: DTGVSQNPRHKITKRGQNVTFRCDPISEHNRLYWYRQTLGQGPEFLTYFQNEAQLEKSRLLSDRFSAERPKGSFSTLEIQRTEQGDSAMYLCASSTGRTNTGELFFGEGSRLTVL.

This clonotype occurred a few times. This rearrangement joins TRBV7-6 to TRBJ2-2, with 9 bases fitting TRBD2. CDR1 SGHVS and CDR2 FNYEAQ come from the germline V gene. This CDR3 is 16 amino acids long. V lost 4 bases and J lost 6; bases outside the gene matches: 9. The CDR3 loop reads CASSWVAGVSAGELFF. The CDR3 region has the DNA TGTGCCAGCAGCTGGGTAGCGGGAGTATCGGCCGGGGAGCTGTTTTTT.

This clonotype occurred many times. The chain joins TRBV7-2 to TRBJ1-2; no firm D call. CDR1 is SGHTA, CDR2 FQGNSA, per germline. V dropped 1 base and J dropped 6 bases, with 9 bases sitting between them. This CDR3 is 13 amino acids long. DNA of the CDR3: TGTGCCAGCAGCTTAGAACTCGTTGATGGCTACACCTTC. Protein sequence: CASSLELVDGYTF.

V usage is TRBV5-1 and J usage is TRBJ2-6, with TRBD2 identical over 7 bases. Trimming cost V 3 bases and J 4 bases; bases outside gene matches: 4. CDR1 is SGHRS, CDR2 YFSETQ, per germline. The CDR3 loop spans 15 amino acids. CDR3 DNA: TGCGCCAGCAGCTATCAGGGAGGGGGGGCCAACGTCCTGACTTTC. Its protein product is CASSYQGGGANVLTF.

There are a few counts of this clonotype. The CDR3 sequence is CASSHNSGSYNEQFF. For the CDR3, the DNA is TGTGCCAGCAGCCACAATTCGGGATCCTACAATGAGCAGTTCTTC. The genes are TRBV7-2 and TRBJ2-1; TRBD2 might be the D (5 bases). CDR3 length equals 15 residues. The germline V gene encodes CDR1 SGHTA and CDR2 FQGNSA. Trimming left V 5 bases short and J 1 base short, with 12 bases between.

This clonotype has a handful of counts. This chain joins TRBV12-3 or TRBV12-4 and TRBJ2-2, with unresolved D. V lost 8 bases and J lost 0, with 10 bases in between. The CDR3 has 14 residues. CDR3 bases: TGTGCCAGCCCACCCCCGGCGAACACCGGGGAGCTGTTTTTT. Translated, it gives CASPPPANTGELFF.

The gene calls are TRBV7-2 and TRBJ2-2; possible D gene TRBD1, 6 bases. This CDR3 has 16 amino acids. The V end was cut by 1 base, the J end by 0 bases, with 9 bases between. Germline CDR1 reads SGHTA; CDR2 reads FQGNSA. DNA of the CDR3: TGTGCCAGCAGCTTAGTTGGGACATCGAACACCGGGGAGCTGTTTTTT. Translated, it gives CASSLVGTSNTGELFF.

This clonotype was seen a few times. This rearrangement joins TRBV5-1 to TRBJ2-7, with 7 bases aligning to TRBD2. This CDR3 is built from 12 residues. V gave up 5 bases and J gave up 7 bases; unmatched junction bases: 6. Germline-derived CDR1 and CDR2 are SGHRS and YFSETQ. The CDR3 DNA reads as TGCGCCAGCAGACCCCTGGGGGGGGAGCAGTACTTC. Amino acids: CASRPLGGEQYF.

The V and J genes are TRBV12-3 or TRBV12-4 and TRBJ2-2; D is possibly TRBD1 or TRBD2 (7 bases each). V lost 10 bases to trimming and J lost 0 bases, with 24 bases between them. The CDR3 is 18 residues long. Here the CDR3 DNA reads TGTGCCATCTGTTTTAGGGTCAGCGGGACAGCGAACACCGGGGAGCTGTTTTTT. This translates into CAICFRVSGTANTGELFF.

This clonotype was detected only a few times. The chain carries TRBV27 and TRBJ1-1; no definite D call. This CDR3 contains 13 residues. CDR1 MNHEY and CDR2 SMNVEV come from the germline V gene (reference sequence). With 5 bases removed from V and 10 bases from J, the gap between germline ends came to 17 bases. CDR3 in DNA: TGTGCCAGCAGTAGCCGGGATCTTGGAGTAGCTTTCTTT. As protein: CASSSRDLGVAFF.

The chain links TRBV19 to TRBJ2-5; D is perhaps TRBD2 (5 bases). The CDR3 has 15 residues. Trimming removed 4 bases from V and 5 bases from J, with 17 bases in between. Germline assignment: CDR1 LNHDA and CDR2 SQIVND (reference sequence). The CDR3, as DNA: TGTGCCAGTAGTAAAACTCCGCTTCGGGGTGAGACCCAGTACTTC. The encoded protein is CASSKTPLRGETQYF.

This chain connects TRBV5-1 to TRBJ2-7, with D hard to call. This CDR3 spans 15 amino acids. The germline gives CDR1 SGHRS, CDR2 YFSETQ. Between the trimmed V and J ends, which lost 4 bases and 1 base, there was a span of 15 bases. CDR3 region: CASSPDPHRSYEQYF. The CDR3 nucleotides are TGCGCCAGCAGCCCGGACCCCCACCGGTCCTACGAGCAGTACTTC.